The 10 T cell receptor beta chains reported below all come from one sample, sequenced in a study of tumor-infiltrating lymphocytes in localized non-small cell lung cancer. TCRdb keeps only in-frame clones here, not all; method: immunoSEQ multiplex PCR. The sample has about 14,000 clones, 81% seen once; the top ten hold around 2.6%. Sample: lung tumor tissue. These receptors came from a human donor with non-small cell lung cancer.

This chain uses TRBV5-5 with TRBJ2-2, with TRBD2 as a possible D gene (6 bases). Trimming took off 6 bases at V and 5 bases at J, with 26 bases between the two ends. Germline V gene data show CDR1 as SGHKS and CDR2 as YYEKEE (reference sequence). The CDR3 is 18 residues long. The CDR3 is CASNIARVGPGRTGELFF. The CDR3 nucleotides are TGTGCCAGCAACATTGCTAGGGTAGGACCGGGGAGGACCGGGGAGCTGTTTTTT.

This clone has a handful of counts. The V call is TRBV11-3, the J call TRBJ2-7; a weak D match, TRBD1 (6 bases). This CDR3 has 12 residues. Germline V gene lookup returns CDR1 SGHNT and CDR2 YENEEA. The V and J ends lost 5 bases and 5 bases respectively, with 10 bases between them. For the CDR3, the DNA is TGTGCCAGCAGCACCTCAGGGGACGAGCAGTACTTC. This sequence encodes CASSTSGDEQYF.

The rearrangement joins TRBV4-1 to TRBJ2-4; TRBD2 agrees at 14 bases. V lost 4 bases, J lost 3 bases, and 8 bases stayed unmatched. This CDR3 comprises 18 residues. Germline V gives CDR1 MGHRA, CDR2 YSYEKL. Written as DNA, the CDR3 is TGCGCCAGCAGCCTAAGACTAGCGGGAGGGCCGGACAAAAACATTCAGTACTTC. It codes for CASSLRLAGGPDKNIQYF.

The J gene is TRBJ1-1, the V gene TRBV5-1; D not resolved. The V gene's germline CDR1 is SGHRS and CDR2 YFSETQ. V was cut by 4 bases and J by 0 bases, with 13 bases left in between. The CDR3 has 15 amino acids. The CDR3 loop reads CASSPLGQMNTEAFF. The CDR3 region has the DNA TGCGCCAGCAGCCCCCTAGGGCAGATGAACACTGAAGCTTTCTTT.

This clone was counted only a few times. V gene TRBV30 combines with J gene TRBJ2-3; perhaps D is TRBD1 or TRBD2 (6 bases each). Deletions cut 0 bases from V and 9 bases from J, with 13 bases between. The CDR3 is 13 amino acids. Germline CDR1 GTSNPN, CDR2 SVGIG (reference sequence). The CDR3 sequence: CAWSVGGQRTQYF. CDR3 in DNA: TGTGCCTGGAGTGTAGGGGGGCAGAGGACGCAGTATTTT.

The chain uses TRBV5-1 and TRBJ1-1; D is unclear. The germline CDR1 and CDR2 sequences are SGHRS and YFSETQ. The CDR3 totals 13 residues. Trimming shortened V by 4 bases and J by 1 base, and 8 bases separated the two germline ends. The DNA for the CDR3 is TGCGCCAGCAGCCAAAAGGGGAACACTGAAGCTTTCTTT. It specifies CASSQKGNTEAFF.

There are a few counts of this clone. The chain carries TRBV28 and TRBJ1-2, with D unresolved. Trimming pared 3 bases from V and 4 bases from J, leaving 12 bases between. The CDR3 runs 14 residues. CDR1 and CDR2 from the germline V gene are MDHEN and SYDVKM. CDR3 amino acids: CASSLSQAVYGYTF. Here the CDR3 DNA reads TGTGCCAGCAGTTTGAGCCAGGCGGTCTATGGCTACACCTTC.

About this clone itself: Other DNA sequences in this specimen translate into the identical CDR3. In nucleotides, the CDR3 is TGTGCCAGTAGTATAAGGGACGGATCCTACGAGCAGTACTTC. Protein sequence: CASSIRDGSYEQYF. This chain connects TRBV19 to TRBJ2-7; D may be TRBD1 or TRBD2 (5 bases each). The CDR3 is made up of 14 amino acids. V was shortened by 2 bases and J by 1 base, with 9 bases between the two germline ends. Germline lookup yields CDR1 LNHDA and CDR2 SQIVND (reference sequence).

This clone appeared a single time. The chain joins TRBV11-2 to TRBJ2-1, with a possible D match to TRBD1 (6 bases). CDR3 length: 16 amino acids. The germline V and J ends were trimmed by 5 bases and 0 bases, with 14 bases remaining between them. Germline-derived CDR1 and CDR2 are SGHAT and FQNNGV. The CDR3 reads CASSPRSDSSYNEQFF. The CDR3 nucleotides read TGTGCCAGCAGCCCCCGCTCGGACAGCTCCTACAATGAGCAGTTCTTC. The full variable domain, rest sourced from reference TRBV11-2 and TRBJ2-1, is EAGVAQSPRYKIIEKRQSVAFWCNPISGHATLYWYQQILGQGPKLLIQFQNNGVVDDSQLPKDRFSAERLKGVDSTLKIQPAKLEDSAVYLCASSPRSDSSYNEQFFGPGTRLTVL.

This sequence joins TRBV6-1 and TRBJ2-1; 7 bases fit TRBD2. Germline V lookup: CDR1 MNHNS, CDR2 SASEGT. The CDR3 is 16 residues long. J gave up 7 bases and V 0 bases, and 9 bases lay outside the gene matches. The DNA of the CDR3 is TGTGCCAGCAGTGAAGCGGTTGGGAGGGGTAAGAATGAGCAGTTCTTC. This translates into CASSEAVGRGKNEQFF.